This entry describes one T cell receptor (beta chain). The sample comes from a study of cytomegalovirus exposure and HLA in healthy donors. The wider study: It was reported in a later analysis that the same platform had been used for the 120 validation repertoires as for the roughly 650 first-cohort repertoires.

Separate from the approximately 670-subject first cohort, the roughly 120-subject validation cohort was the one that the donors belonged to. CDR1 and CDR2 (germline): MDHEN, SYDVKM. The CDR3 loop spans 19 amino acids. Trimming at V came to 1 base and at J to 1 base, leaving 13 bases not matched to a gene. The data were produced by immunoSEQ multiplex PCR, yet TCRdb's version contains in-frame clones alone and is incomplete. The sample lists roughly 90,000 clones; roughly 85% were seen once. The source of this sequence is a man aged 18 to 30 in good health and CMV-seropositive. This chain links TRBV28 with TRBJ2-4, with 7 bases fitting TRBD2. The sequencing input was PBMCs. The CDR3 is CASSLSSSGLKGAKNIQYF. The CDR3, as DNA: TGTGCCAGCAGTTTATCGTCTAGCGGACTCAAAGGGGCCAAAAACATTCAGTACTTC.